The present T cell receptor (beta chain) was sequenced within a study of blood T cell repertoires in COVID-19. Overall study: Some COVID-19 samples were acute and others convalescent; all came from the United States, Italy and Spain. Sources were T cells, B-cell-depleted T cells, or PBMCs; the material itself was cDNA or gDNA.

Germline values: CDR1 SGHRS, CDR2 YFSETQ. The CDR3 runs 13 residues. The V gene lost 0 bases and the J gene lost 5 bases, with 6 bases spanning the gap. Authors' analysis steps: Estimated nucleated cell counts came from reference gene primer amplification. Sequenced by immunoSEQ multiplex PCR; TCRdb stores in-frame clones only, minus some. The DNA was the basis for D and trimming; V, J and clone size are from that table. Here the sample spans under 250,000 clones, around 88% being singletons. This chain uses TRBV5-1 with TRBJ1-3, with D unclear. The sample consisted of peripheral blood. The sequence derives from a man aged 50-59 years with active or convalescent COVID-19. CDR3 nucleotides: TGCGCCAGCAGCTTGGAGAACAGAAACACCATATATTTT. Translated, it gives CASSLENRNTIYF.